The T cell receptor beta chain under discussion was sequenced for a study of blood T cell repertoires in COVID-19. The table came from immunoSEQ multiplex PCR; TCRdb's copy has only in-frame clones and leaves some out. There are 250,000 to 300,000 clones in the sample; 70% to 90% occur only once, and about 1.9% lies in the top ten. Germline CDR1 is SQVTM and CDR2 is ANQGSEA. The V gene lost 3 bases and the J gene lost 9 bases, with 14 bases spanning the gap. The CDR3 covers 12 residues. The sequenced sample was PBMCs or T cells enriched from blood (not recorded which). The chain has TRBV29-1 and TRBJ1-1; D perhaps matches TRBD1 (6 bases). This TCR derives from a woman aged 50 to 65 who had recovered from COVID-19. CDR3 sequence (DNA): TGCAGCGTTGAGATGGGGGCCGAGAAAGCTTTCTTT. Amino acid sequence: CSVEMGAEKAFF.